Listed below are T cell receptor beta chains from one sample, sequenced in a study of T cell changes during pregnancy in multiple sclerosis. Assay: immunoSEQ multiplex PCR; the TCRdb copy retains only in-frame clones and omits some. The sample carries roughly 58,000 clones, roughly nine tenths recorded once. Sample: CD8+ T cells from peripheral blood mononuclear cells, taken before pregnancy. The receptors come from a female donor with multiple sclerosis, enrolled in a pregnancy study. Both conserved end residues are part of each CDR3. A D gene is named only where the DNA matches it firmly. The size field is filled for only some rows; it gives once, few, many or a size class.

CDR3 length	J gene	V gene	clone size	D gene	CDR3 protein	CDR3 DNA
12	TRBJ1-1	TRBV29-1	NA	NA	CSVQSDYTEAFF	TGCAGCGTCCAGTCTGATTACACTGAAGCTTTCTTT
13	TRBJ1-2	TRBV6-1	NA	NA	CASIGSSFYGYTF	TGTGCCAGCATCGGGAGTTCCTTTTATGGCTACACCTTC
16	TRBJ2-3	TRBV9	NA	TRBD2	CASSAPSGGEPDTQYF	TGTGCCAGCAGCGCCCCTAGCGGGGGGGAACCAGATACGCAGTATTTT
17	TRBJ2-3	TRBV9	NA	TRBD2	CASSGLAGGKSTDTQYF	TGTGCCAGCAGTGGACTAGCGGGGGGGAAAAGCACAGATACGCAGTATTTT
15	TRBJ2-3	TRBV5-4	once	TRBD2	CASSPGTSGVDTQYF	TGTGCCAGCAGCCCGGGGACTAGCGGAGTTGATACGCAGTATTTT
15	TRBJ2-1	TRBV19	NA	TRBD1	CASSPPGGAYNEQFF	TGTGCCAGTAGTCCTCCAGGGGGCGCCTACAATGAGCAGTTCTTC
14	TRBJ2-7	TRBV9	NA	TRBD2	CASSASGGAYEQYF	TGTGCCAGCAGCGCCAGCGGGGGGGCCTACGAGCAGTACTTC
11	TRBJ1-1	TRBV20-1	NA	NA	CSAPLNTEAFF	TGCAGTGCCCCCCTTAACACTGAAGCTTTCTTT
13	TRBJ2-1	TRBV7-2	NA	NA	CASSELGGLEQFF	TGTGCCAGCAGCGAGTTAGGGGGATTGGAGCAGTTCTTC
14	TRBJ2-7	TRBV4-1	NA	NA	CASSQERLTYEQYF	TGCGCCAGCAGCCAAGAACGACTTACCTACGAGCAGTACTTC
15	TRBJ1-4	TRBV4-1	NA	NA	CASSQEGGEGEKLFF	TGCGCCAGCAGCCAAGAAGGAGGGGAGGGAGAAAAACTGTTTTTT
16	TRBJ2-1	TRBV6-4	medium-sized	TRBD2	CASSDSASGDYNEQFF	TGTGCCAGCAGTGACTCGGCCAGCGGGGACTACAATGAGCAGTTCTTC
17	TRBJ1-5	TRBV5-6	NA	TRBD1	CASSLSYRGHSNQPQHF	TGTGCCAGCAGCTTGTCCTACAGGGGTCACAGCAATCAGCCCCAGCATTTT
15	TRBJ1-6	TRBV4-3	once	TRBD1	CASSLGTGSNSPLHF	TGCGCCAGCAGCCTCGGGACAGGGAGTAATTCACCCCTCCACTTT
15	TRBJ1-2	TRBV7-9	NA	TRBD1	CASSHLPGQNYGYTF	TGTGCCAGCAGCCACCTACCGGGACAGAACTATGGCTACACCTTC
13	TRBJ1-5	TRBV6-4	NA	NA	CASSGGGSQPQHF	TGTGCCAGCAGTGGGGGGGGGAGTCAGCCCCAGCATTTT
15	TRBJ2-7	TRBV4-1	NA	TRBD1	CASSHPGTGAPEQYF	TGCGCCAGCAGCCATCCCGGGACAGGTGCTCCCGAGCAGTACTTC
15	TRBJ2-7	TRBV6-5	once	NA	CASSSAGTPPYEQYF	TGTGCCAGCAGTTCTGCCGGGACACCTCCCTACGAGCAGTACTTC
16	TRBJ2-3	TRBV4-3	NA	NA	CASSLLGGGAEDTQYF	TGCGCCAGCAGCCTGCTCGGTGGGGGGGCCGAAGATACGCAGTATTTT
14	TRBJ1-4	TRBV6-5	once	TRBD1	CASRNRGPNEKLFF	TGTGCCAGCCGAAACAGGGGGCCTAATGAAAAACTGTTTTTT
16	TRBJ1-2	TRBV12-5	NA	TRBD1	CASGSEDRELTYGYTF	TGTGCTAGTGGCTCGGAAGACAGGGAACTTACCTATGGCTACACCTTC
18	TRBJ2-3	TRBV29-1	once	NA	CSVEDLLVDREGTDTQYF	TGCAGCGTTGAAGATTTGTTAGTCGACAGGGAGGGCACAGATACGCAGTATTTT
19	TRBJ2-2	TRBV11-3	NA	TRBD2	CASSLVGGRGGPNTGELFF	TGTGCCAGCAGCTTAGTTGGCGGCCGCGGGGGACCGAACACCGGGGAGCTGTTTTTT
14	TRBJ2-5	TRBV5-1	NA	TRBD1	CASSSGQAQETQYF	TGCGCCAGCAGCTCCGGACAGGCACAAGAGACCCAGTACTTC
16	TRBJ1-4	TRBV7-9	NA	TRBD1	CASSLPSTGGNEKLFF	TGTGCCAGCAGCTTACCTTCGACAGGGGGTAATGAAAAACTGTTTTTT
16	TRBJ2-7	TRBV7-6	NA	NA	CASSLGGGTITYEQYF	TGTGCCAGCAGCTTAGGAGGGGGAACTATTACCTACGAGCAGTACTTC
12	TRBJ1-2	TRBV7-2	once	NA	CASSAGAYGYTF	TGTGCCAGCAGTGCAGGGGCCTATGGCTACACCTTC
16	TRBJ2-1	TRBV4-2	NA	NA	CASSQVLSETYNEQFF	TGTGCCAGCAGCCAAGTTCTATCGGAGACCTACAATGAGCAGTTCTTC
14	TRBJ1-1	TRBV7-8	NA	TRBD1	CASSLGQGVAEAFF	TGTGCCAGCAGCTTAGGGCAGGGGGTCGCTGAAGCTTTCTTT
15	TRBJ1-5	TRBV7-3	NA	TRBD1	CASSLTGGLNQPQHF	TGTGCCAGCAGCTTGACAGGGGGTCTCAATCAGCCCCAGCATTTT
17	TRBJ2-2	TRBV30	NA	NA	CAWTPHRAGAYTGELFF	TGTGCCTGGACCCCACACCGGGCAGGGGCGTACACCGGGGAGCTGTTTTTT
14	TRBJ1-5	TRBV6-5	once	TRBD1	CASADRGGNQPQHF	TGTGCCAGCGCTGACAGGGGGGGCAATCAGCCCCAGCATTTT
14	TRBJ1-2	TRBV29-1	NA	NA	CSVEEESGNYGYTF	TGCAGCGTTGAAGAGGAATCAGGGAACTATGGCTACACCTTC
18	TRBJ2-1	TRBV4-1	NA	NA	CASSQAEPGVDPYNEQFF	TGCGCCAGCAGCCAAGCTGAGCCCGGGGTCGATCCCTACAATGAGCAGTTCTTC
15	TRBJ2-7	TRBV7-2	NA	NA	CASSYFVGVSYEQYF	TGTGCCAGCAGCTATTTTGTGGGCGTCTCCTACGAGCAGTACTTC
14	TRBJ2-2	TRBV14	NA	TRBD2	CASSVGLAVGELFF	TGTGCCAGCAGCGTGGGACTAGCGGTCGGGGAGCTGTTTTTT
17	TRBJ2-7	TRBV7-6	NA	TRBD1	CASSSRRDTGGSYEQYF	TGTGCCAGCAGCTCAAGAAGGGACACAGGGGGGTCGTACGAGCAGTACTTC
16	TRBJ1-5	TRBV19	few	TRBD1	CASSDQGAVGGQPQHF	TGTGCCAGTAGCGATCAGGGGGCTGTTGGTGGTCAGCCCCAGCATTTT
16	TRBJ2-3	TRBV30	NA	NA	CAWRPPGGASTDTQYF	TGTGCCTGGAGACCGCCGGGGGGCGCGAGTACAGATACGCAGTATTTT
13	TRBJ1-2	TRBV19	NA	NA	CASSTGGVEGYTF	TGTGCCAGTAGTACCGGGGGGGTTGAGGGCTACACCTTC